The rows below give T cell receptor beta chains drawn from one sample of a study of shared clonotypes between healthy human individuals. Sequenced by immunoSEQ multiplex PCR; TCRdb stores in-frame clones only, minus some. The sample includes about 870,000 clones, approximately 92% of them seen just once. Sequenced sample: naive CD8+ T cells sorted from blood. The origin of the receptors is a young man in good health. CDR3s include the opening cysteine and the closing phenylalanine or tryptophan. Each record gives: D gene, clone size, J gene, V gene, CDR3 protein, CDR3 DNA. A D gene is named only where the DNA matches it firmly. The size of a clone is reported for some rows only, either as once, few or many, or as a class for expanded clones.

d_gene: TRBD2
abundance: .
j_gene: TRBJ2-1
v_gene: TRBV10-2
CDR3aa: CASRTSGAYNEQFF
CDR3nt: TGCGCCAGCAGGACTAGCGGGGCCTACAATGAGCAGTTCTTC

d_gene: .
abundance: once
j_gene: TRBJ1-5
v_gene: TRBV2
CDR3aa: CASRWMGGGNQPQHF
CDR3nt: TGTGCCAGCAGGTGGATGGGGGGTGGCAATCAGCCCCAGCATTTT

d_gene: TRBD2
abundance: .
j_gene: TRBJ2-7
v_gene: TRBV28
CDR3aa: CASSHTSGSSYEQYF
CDR3nt: TGTGCCAGCAGTCACACTAGCGGGAGTTCCTACGAGCAGTACTTC

d_gene: .
abundance: .
j_gene: TRBJ2-1
v_gene: TRBV25-1
CDR3aa: CASREDSNEQFF
CDR3nt: TGTGCCAGCAGGGAGGACAGCAATGAGCAGTTCTTC

d_gene: .
abundance: .
j_gene: TRBJ1-3
v_gene: TRBV25-1
CDR3aa: CASGGRGNTIYF
CDR3nt: TGTGCCAGCGGCGGCCGTGGAAACACCATATATTTT

d_gene: .
abundance: .
j_gene: TRBJ1-1
v_gene: TRBV7-9
CDR3aa: CASSPSGGLKRTEAFF
CDR3nt: TGTGCCAGCAGCCCCTCCGGGGGGTTGAAGAGGACTGAAGCTTTCTTT

d_gene: TRBD2
abundance: .
j_gene: TRBJ2-1
v_gene: TRBV10-3
CDR3aa: CAIRAGGRGEQFF
CDR3nt: TGTGCCATCAGAGCGGGAGGGCGTGGTGAGCAGTTCTTC

d_gene: .
abundance: .
j_gene: TRBJ2-3
v_gene: TRBV7-2
CDR3aa: CASSSSIEPYTDTQYF
CDR3nt: TGTGCCAGCAGCTCAAGCATCGAGCCGTACACAGATACGCAGTATTTT

d_gene: .
abundance: .
j_gene: TRBJ2-7
v_gene: TRBV7-9
CDR3aa: CASSSPPNYEQYF
CDR3nt: TGTGCCAGCAGCTCCCCCCCGAACTACGAGCAGTACTTC

d_gene: TRBD1
abundance: .
j_gene: TRBJ1-5
v_gene: TRBV11-2
CDR3aa: CASSIGTGSIGDQHF
CDR3nt: TGTGCCAGCAGCATCGGGACAGGTTCAATTGGTGACCAGCATTTT

d_gene: .
abundance: .
j_gene: TRBJ2-7
v_gene: TRBV1
CDR3aa: CTSNYVSSGRSSYEQYF
CDR3nt: TGCACCAGCAACTATGTCTCTAGCGGGAGGTCTTCCTACGAGCAGTACTTC

d_gene: .
abundance: .
j_gene: TRBJ1-5
v_gene: TRBV27
CDR3aa: CASSYQGSNQPQHF
CDR3nt: TGTGCCAGCAGTTACCAGGGGAGCAATCAGCCCCAGCATTTT

d_gene: TRBD2
abundance: .
j_gene: TRBJ2-1
v_gene: TRBV7-9
CDR3aa: CASSLAPGLAGTNEQFF
CDR3nt: TGTGCCAGCAGCTTAGCGCCGGGACTAGCGGGTACCAATGAGCAGTTCTTC

d_gene: .
abundance: few
j_gene: TRBJ1-2
v_gene: TRBV7-9
CDR3aa: CASSLDFF
CDR3nt: TGTGCCAGCAGCCTCGATTTCTTC

d_gene: TRBD2
abundance: .
j_gene: TRBJ2-3
v_gene: TRBV28
CDR3aa: CASSPGLLSKWATDTQYF
CDR3nt: TGTGCCAGCAGTCCGGGACTACTTTCAAAATGGGCCACAGATACGCAGTATTTT

d_gene: TRBD1
abundance: .
j_gene: TRBJ2-7
v_gene: TRBV11-2
CDR3aa: CASSLSFLTGQGAYEQYF
CDR3nt: TGTGCCAGCAGCTTATCGTTCCTTACGGGACAGGGAGCCTACGAGCAGTACTTC

d_gene: .
abundance: .
j_gene: TRBJ2-2
v_gene: TRBV9
CDR3aa: CASGRGTGELFF
CDR3nt: TGTGCCAGCGGACGGGGGACCGGGGAGCTGTTTTTT

d_gene: TRBD2
abundance: many
j_gene: TRBJ2-7
v_gene: TRBV5-1
CDR3aa: CASSLAVWTSGGDEQYF
CDR3nt: TGCGCCAGCAGCTTGGCCGTGTGGACTAGCGGGGGGGACGAGCAGTACTTC

d_gene: TRBD2
abundance: .
j_gene: TRBJ2-1
v_gene: TRBV15
CDR3aa: CATSRDSYPGTSGPSYNEQFF
CDR3nt: TGTGCCACCAGCCGGGACAGCTATCCCGGGACTAGCGGGCCCTCCTACAATGAGCAGTTCTTC

d_gene: .
abundance: .
j_gene: TRBJ2-7
v_gene: TRBV9
CDR3aa: CASSVEGGEQYF
CDR3nt: TGTGCCAGCAGCGTAGAGGGTGGCGAGCAGTACTTC

d_gene: TRBD1
abundance: .
j_gene: TRBJ2-7
v_gene: TRBV30
CDR3aa: CAWSSGTGGGEQYF
CDR3nt: TGTGCCTGGAGTTCCGGGACAGGGGGCGGTGAGCAGTACTTC

d_gene: TRBD2
abundance: .
j_gene: TRBJ2-1
v_gene: TRBV7-9
CDR3aa: CASSLLAGGIEQFF
CDR3nt: TGTGCCAGCAGCCTCCTAGCGGGAGGTATTGAGCAGTTCTTC

d_gene: TRBD1
abundance: .
j_gene: TRBJ2-2
v_gene: TRBV7-9
CDR3aa: CASSTSDRGGTGELFF
CDR3nt: TGTGCCAGCAGCACCTCGGACAGGGGGGGCACCGGGGAGCTGTTTTTT

d_gene: .
abundance: .
j_gene: TRBJ2-1
v_gene: TRBV28
CDR3aa: CASSFGGSAYNEQFF
CDR3nt: TGTGCCAGCAGTTTCGGGGGTTCGGCGTACAATGAGCAGTTCTTC

d_gene: TRBD1
abundance: .
j_gene: TRBJ2-5
v_gene: TRBV5-5
CDR3aa: CASSIPGTGLQETQYF
CDR3nt: TGTGCCAGCAGCATACCGGGGACAGGGCTCCAAGAGACCCAGTACTTC

d_gene: .
abundance: .
j_gene: TRBJ2-7
v_gene: TRBV10-1
CDR3aa: CASSENKWTVGDEQYF
CDR3nt: TGCGCCAGCAGTGAGAATAAATGGACAGTGGGGGACGAGCAGTACTTC

d_gene: .
abundance: .
j_gene: TRBJ1-3
v_gene: TRBV14
CDR3aa: CASSQSNTIYF
CDR3nt: TGTGCCAGCAGCCAATCGAACACCATATATTTT